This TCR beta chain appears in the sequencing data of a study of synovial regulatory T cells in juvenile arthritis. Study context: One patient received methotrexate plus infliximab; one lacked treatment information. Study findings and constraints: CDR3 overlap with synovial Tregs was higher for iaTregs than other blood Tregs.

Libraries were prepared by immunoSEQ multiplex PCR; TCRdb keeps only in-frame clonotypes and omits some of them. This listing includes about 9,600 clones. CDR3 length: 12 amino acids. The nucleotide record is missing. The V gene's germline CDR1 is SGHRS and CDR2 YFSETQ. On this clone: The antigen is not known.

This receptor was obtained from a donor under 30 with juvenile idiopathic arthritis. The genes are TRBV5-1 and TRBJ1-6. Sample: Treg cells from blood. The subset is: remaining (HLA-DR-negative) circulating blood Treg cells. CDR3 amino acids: CASSSRDSPLHF.